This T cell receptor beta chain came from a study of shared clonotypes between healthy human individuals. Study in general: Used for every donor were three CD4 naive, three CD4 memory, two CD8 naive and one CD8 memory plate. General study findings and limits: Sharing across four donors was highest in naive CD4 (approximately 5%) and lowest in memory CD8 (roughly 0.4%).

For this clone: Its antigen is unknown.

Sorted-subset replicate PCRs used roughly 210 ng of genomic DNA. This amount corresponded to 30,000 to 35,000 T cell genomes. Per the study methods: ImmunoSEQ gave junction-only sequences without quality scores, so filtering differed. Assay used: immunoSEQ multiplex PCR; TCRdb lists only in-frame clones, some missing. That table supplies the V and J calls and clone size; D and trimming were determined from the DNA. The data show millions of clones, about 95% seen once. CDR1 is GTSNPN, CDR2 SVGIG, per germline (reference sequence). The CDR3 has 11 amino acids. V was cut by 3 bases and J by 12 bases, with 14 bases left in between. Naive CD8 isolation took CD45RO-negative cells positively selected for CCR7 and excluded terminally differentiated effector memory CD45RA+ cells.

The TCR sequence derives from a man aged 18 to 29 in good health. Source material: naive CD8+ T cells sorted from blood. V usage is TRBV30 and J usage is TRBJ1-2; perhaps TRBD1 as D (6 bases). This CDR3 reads CAWSPGTGNTF. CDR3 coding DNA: TGTGCCTGGAGCCCAGGCACAGGGAACACCTTC. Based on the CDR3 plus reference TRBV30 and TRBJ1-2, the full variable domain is SQTIHQWPATLVQPVGSPLSLECTVEGTSNPNLYWYRQAAGRGLQLLFYSVGIGQISSEVPQNLSASRPQDRQFILSSKKLLLSDSGFYLCAWSPGTGNTFGSGTRLTVV.